The 2 T cell receptor beta chains below all came from one sample that was sequenced in a study of beta chain features in type 1 diabetes. Study outcomes and limitations: In every one of the four CD4+ subsets, TCRB CDR3s were moderately but significantly shorter in Type 1 diabetes patients.

No antigen is known for these receptors. Reverse transcription of all isolated RNA meant that expressed TCRB transcripts were sequenced. Some clones are missing from TCRdb's copy, which holds only in-frame ones; the method was immunoSEQ multiplex PCR. The sample consists of nearly 350,000 clones, around 9% of them appearing once. The sequencing sample was made of central memory CD4+ T cells from blood. The source is a young man with type 1 diabetes.

This clone was seen a few times. V and J are TRBV18 and TRBJ2-2, with D perhaps matching TRBD2 (5 bases). The germline gives CDR1 KGHSH, CDR2 LQKENI. The V gene lost 4 bases and the J gene lost 4 bases, with 10 bases spanning the gap. This CDR3 comprises 14 residues. CDR3 protein: CASSRGSGTGELFF. The CDR3 DNA reads as TGTGCCAGCTCACGCGGGTCCGGCACCGGGGAGCTGTTTTTT.

This clone was counted between two and nine times. The chain is built from TRBV7-2 and TRBJ1-5; D uncertain. Germline CDR1 reads SGHTA; CDR2 reads FQGNSA. Trimming stripped 1 base from V and 8 bases from J, with 9 bases between. CDR3 length: 13 residues. CDR3 protein: CASSLGAYEPQHF. The DNA for the CDR3 is TGTGCCAGCAGCTTAGGGGCTTATGAGCCCCAGCATTTT.